This TCR beta chain was sequenced in a study of OX40 agonist ivuxolimab in advanced cancers. TCRdb's copy holds only in-frame clones and misses some; the assay was immunoSEQ multiplex PCR. The data show almost 80,000 clones, with roughly 80% seen just once and 0.35% to 0.45% held by the top ten. The sequence came from an adult with an advanced solid tumor such as melanoma, head and neck, liver or kidney cancer. The specimen comprised CD4+ or CD8+ T cells sorted from blood, sampled in a trial of the OX40 agonist ivuxolimab.

CDR3 loop: CASSLRSGNQPQHF. CDR3 DNA sequence: TGTGCCAGCAGTCTCAGGAGTGGCAATCAGCCCCAGCATTTT. The chain is built from TRBV6-5 and TRBJ1-5; D not resolved. Per germline, CDR1 MNHEY and CDR2 SVGAGI. Trimming cost V 5 bases and J 2 bases, with 10 bases left between them. This CDR3 region has 14 residues.